Presented here are 22 T cell receptor delta chains from one specimen sequenced in a study of γδ T cells in repeated Plasmodium falciparum infection. TCRdb re-analyzed the multiplex PCR reads via CATT. Counted here are around 52,000 delta-chain clones, about 1.5% occurring once; the ten biggest clones make up around 16%. Gammadelta T cells were flow-sorted from PBMC into Vgamma9/Vdelta2+ and Vdelta2-negative populations for bulk analysis. The sequenced sample consisted of gamma-delta T cells from blood. Receptors originate from a pool of human donors (malaria-infected and uninfected, not separated).

This clone showed up many times. This likely stems from a read error, as it lies one base from a far larger clone. At the DNA level, this CDR3 is encoded by other sequences in the same sample as well. The V gene is TRDV1, the J gene TRDJ1; 8 bases are shared with TRDD3. From germline, CDR1 is TSWWSYY and CDR2 QGS. This CDR3 region has 21 residues. The CDR3 DNA follows: TGTGCTCTTGGGAACCTTAGGAACCCCTCTCCTGGGGGACACACTGGGGATAAACTTATCTTT. This encodes CALGNLRNPSPGGHTGDKLIF.

There are a few counts of this clone. One base separates it from a far larger clone, so it is likely a read error. The same CDR3 also results from other DNA sequences found in this sample. The chain recombines TRDV1 with TRDJ1; 9 positions agree with TRDD2. TCRdb offers no J gene call, so here the DNA was matched to germline to obtain one. This CDR3 comprises 23 residues. Germline V CDR1 and CDR2: TSWWSYY, QGS. This CDR3 is CALGERGPSYTPWYDSYTDKLIF. CDR3 DNA sequence: TGCGCTCTTGGGGAACGGGGGCCTTCCTACACCCCATGGTACGATTCGTACACCGATAAACTCATCTTT.

As regards this clone: The translation of this DNA and the TCRdb protein of a much larger clone differ at residue 17, probably owing to a read error; the protein shown here is translated from the DNA. The rearrangement joins TRAV38-2/DV8 to TRDJ1, with TRDD3 identical over 8 bases. Germline V CDR1 and CDR2: TSESDYY, QEAYKQQN. The CDR3 is 19 amino acids. CDR3 DNA: TGTGCTTATAGGATCCGCTTGGTGGGGGATCCTGTAGGCACCGATAAACCCATCTTT. The encoded protein is CAYRIRLVGDPVGTDKPIF.

This clone has a count of ten or more. TCRdb pairs this DNA with a much larger clone's protein that differs at residue 3, likely a read error; the protein shown was translated from the DNA. The chain joins TRDV1 to TRDJ1; 9 positions match TRDD3. Germline CDR1 reads TSWWSYY; CDR2 reads QGS. The CDR3 has 17 residues. The CDR3 DNA reads as TGTGCTCCTGGGGTCGGGGCTGGGGGATTCTCTACCGATAAACTCATCTTT. Protein sequence: CAPGVGAGGFSTDKLIF.

The sample holds a few counts of this clone. The protein given by TCRdb reflects a much larger clone and differs at residue 13 from this DNA's translation, likely from a read error; the protein shown is the DNA's translation. The V call is TRDV1, the J call TRDJ1, with D perhaps TRDD1 (6 bases). TCRdb gives no J gene; it was assigned here by matching the DNA to germline. CDR1 is TSWWSYY and CDR2 is QGS in the germline V gene. This CDR3 spans 21 amino acids. V lost 5 bases and J 0 bases, leaving 31 bases between the germline ends. This CDR3 is CALGSPPGKYGSEADTDKLIF. In DNA, the CDR3 is TGTGCTCTTGGGTCCCCTCCAGGGAAATACGGTTCTGAGGCCGACACCGATAAACTCATCTTT.

This clone was counted at least ten times. The protein that TCRdb holds for this DNA derives from a much larger clone and differs from the translated DNA at residue 5, which likely indicates a read error; the protein shown here is translated from the DNA. This chain connects TRDV1 to TRDJ1; D is unclear. The CDR3 covers 16 residues. The V end was cut by 4 bases, the J end by 3 bases, with 18 bases between. In germline, CDR1 is TSWWSYY, CDR2 QGS. The CDR3 sequence is CALGGLSTGTADKLIF. CDR3 DNA: TGTGCTCTTGGGGGACTAAGCACCGGGACGGCCGATAAACTCATCTTT.

This clone was counted between two and nine times. One base away lies a much larger clone, so this may be a sequencing read error. The sample has other DNA sequences that encode this CDR3 too. The V and J genes are TRDV1 and TRDJ1; 13 bases align to TRDD3. The CDR3 spans 22 residues. Germline lookup yields CDR1 TSWWSYY and CDR2 QGS. The CDR3 nucleotides are TGTGCTCTTGGGGAACTTCGTCCTACTCCGTTTACTGGGGGATACGCTTACGATAAACTCATCTTC. Its protein is CALGELRPTPFTGGYAYDKLIF.

This clone occurred a few times. A much larger clone is a single base away; this may be a read error. Other DNA sequences in the same sample also yield this CDR3. This chain links TRDV3 with TRDJ1, with D possibly being TRDD3 (6 bases). V gave up 2 bases and J gave up 0 bases, with 22 bases separating them. Per the germline V gene, CDR1 is TVYSNPD and CDR2 is GDNSRS (reference sequence). This CDR3 contains 17 residues. CDR3 residues: CAFQLKRELGDTDKLIF. The CDR3 DNA reads as TGTGCCTTTCAATTAAAGCGGGAATTGGGGGACACCGATAAACTCATCTTT.

Concerning this clone itself: A far larger clone is one nucleotide away, so this likely arose from a read error. At the DNA level, this CDR3 is encoded by other sequences in the same sample as well. V and J are TRDV2 and TRDJ1, with 7 bases aligning to TRDD3. Trimming removed 1 base from V and 0 bases from J; junction bases left unmatched: 16. The CDR3 sequence is 19 residues long. Germline CDR1 is GEAIGNYY and CDR2 is EKD. CDR3 residues: CACDTVETGGDLYTDKLIF. The CDR3, as DNA: TGTGCCTGTGACACTGTCGAAACAGGGGGGGATCTGTACACCGATAAACTCATCTTT.

This clone was found many times. The protein in TCRdb stems from a much larger clone and differs at residue 14 from this DNA's translation, likely a read error; here the protein is translated from the DNA. The chain employs TRDV2 and TRDJ1; 13 positions match TRDD3. The length of the CDR3 is 18 residues. Germline V gene sequence: CDR1 GEAIGNYY, CDR2 EKD. CDR3 amino acids: CACDPVLGDTGVTNKLIF. As DNA, the CDR3 is TGTGCCTGTGATCCCGTACTGGGGGATACGGGGGTCACCAATAAACTCATCTTT.

A note on this clone: A clone one base away is much larger, so this may be a read error. This specimen includes other DNA sequences encoding the same CDR3. J is TRDJ1 and V is TRDV1; TRDD3 aligns across 10 bases. Germline assignment: CDR1 TSWWSYY and CDR2 QGS. CDR3 length: 23 amino acids. This chain's CDR3 is CALGEPNASRRFFYWGITGKLIF. As DNA, the CDR3 is TGTGCTCTTGGGGAGCCTAACGCTTCCCGGAGATTCTTCTACTGGGGGATCACCGGTAAACTCATCTTT.

Notes on this clone: The amino acid sequence in TCRdb belongs to a much larger clone and departs from this DNA's translation at residue 16, likely a sequencing read error; the sequence shown is translated from the DNA. The V and J genes are TRDV1 and TRDJ1, with TRDD3 matching over 12 bases. The J gene was not available in TCRdb and was assigned here by matching the DNA to germline segments. This CDR3 spans 23 amino acids. The V and J ends lost 3 bases and 0 bases, in that order; junction bases with no gene match: 23. CDR1 is TSWWSYY, CDR2 QGS, per germline. The CDR3 DNA follows: TGTGCTCTTGGGGAGAGCTTCCTACCGTACTGGGGGATACTTTGGACTTACACCGATAAACTCATCTTT. Residues: CALGESFLPYWGILWTYTDKLIF.

As regards this clone: For this DNA, TCRdb reports the protein of a much larger clone, which diverges at residue 12, most likely from a read error; the protein presented here is translated directly from the DNA. This sequence joins TRDV2 and TRDJ1, with 10 bases that match TRDD3. In the absence of a J gene in TCRdb, the DNA was matched to germline to assign it here. CDR3 length equals 16 residues. Germline CDR1 and CDR2: GEAIGNYY and EKD. DNA for the CDR3: TGTGCCTGTTTGTACTGGGGGATCCCAAACACCAATAAACTCATCTTT. It codes for CACLYWGIPNTNKLIF.

To note about this clone: With only one base between it and a far larger clone, this is likely a read error. The identical CDR3 is also encoded by other nucleotide sequences in the sample. This rearrangement joins TRDV1 to TRDJ1; TRDD3 agrees at 11 bases. The J gene, not given by TCRdb, was assigned here from a germline match of the nucleotide sequence. The CDR3 has 21 amino acids. The V segment lost 3 bases and the J segment 2 bases; nucleotides outside the gene matches: 20. Germline V gene sequence: CDR1 TSWWSYY, CDR2 QGS. The CDR3, as DNA: TGTGCTCTTGGGGAGGTTAGGGGTAAATTGGGGGATACGCCGGGGACCGATAAACTCATCTTT. Protein: CALGEVRGKLGDTPGTDKLIF.

This clone was seen at least ten times. TCRdb has a much larger clone's protein, which differs at residue 16 from the translation of this DNA, likely because of a read error; what is shown is the protein translated from the DNA. The chain employs TRDV1 and TRDJ1, with 8 positions matching TRDD3. V gave up 7 bases and J gave up 1 base; unmatched junction bases: 29. Germline-derived CDR1 and CDR2 are TSWWSYY and QGS. The CDR3 totals 22 residues. CDR3 nucleotides: TGTGCTCTTGAGGCCCCGCCGTCCCATACTGGGGGCCGACAACTGTGCACCGATAAACTCATCTTT. It yields the protein CALEAPPSHTGGRQLCTDKLIF.

This clone was recorded many times. TCRdb's protein, taken from a much larger clone, differs from this DNA's translation at residue 10, likely owing to a read error; the protein displayed comes from the DNA. J is TRDJ1 and V is TRDV1; D is undetermined. The length of the CDR3 is 16 residues. Between the trimmed V and J ends, which lost 5 bases and 4 bases, there was a span of 20 bases. CDR1 and CDR2 (germline): TSWWSYY, QGS. CDR3 protein: CALGIRPVRSGDKLIF. CDR3 coding DNA: TGTGCTCTTGGGATAAGACCCGTTAGGAGCGGCGATAAACTCATCTTT.

Comments on this clone: A far larger clone is one base from this, pointing to a likely read error. This sample includes further DNA sequences coding for the same CDR3. The chain carries TRDV2 and TRDJ2; 8 nucleotides agree with TRDD3. The J gene, not given by TCRdb, was assigned here from a germline match of the nucleotide sequence. V lost 1 base to trimming and J lost 0 bases; unmatched junction nucleotides: 18. This CDR3 has 21 residues. CDR1 and CDR2 (germline): GEAIGNYY, EKD. This CDR3 is CACDTGTVAYWGGPLTAQLFF. The CDR3 nucleotides are TGTGCCTGTGACACTGGTACGGTAGCGTACTGGGGGGGCCCTTTGACAGCACAACTCTTCTTT.

This clone occurred a few times. A read error is the likely source, as a far larger clone sits one nucleotide away. This specimen includes other DNA sequences encoding the same CDR3. This chain links TRDV2 with TRDJ1; 8 nucleotides align to TRDD3. Here the J gene came from matching the DNA to germline, since TCRdb omits it. V gave up 1 base and J gave up 0 bases; unmatched junction bases: 9. Looked up from germline, CDR1 is GEAIGNYY and CDR2 is EKD. This CDR3 is built from 17 residues. Written as DNA, the CDR3 is TGTGCCTGTGACACTCTAGCCCGGGGGGATAACACCGATAAACTCATCTTT. This codes for CACDTLARGDNTDKLIF.

This clone rates as medium-sized (0.01 to 0.1%). Within the sample, other DNA sequences also encode this same CDR3. The rearrangement links TRDV2 to TRDJ2, with 11 nucleotides matching TRDD3. The germline CDR1 and CDR2 sequences are GEAIGNYY and EKD. The trim removed 0 bases at V and 4 bases at J, leaving 6 bases unmatched. The CDR3 consists of 17 residues. The CDR3 region has the DNA TGTGCCTGTGACACCGGGATGGGGGATACGCGGACAGCACAACTCTTCTTT. Its translation is CACDTGMGDTRTAQLFF.

On this clone: This DNA translates differently at residue 7 from the TCRdb protein, which is that of a much larger clone; a read error is likely, and the protein shown is the DNA's own translation. This chain links TRDV1 with TRDJ1, with 7 bases matching TRDD3. Germline V lookup: CDR1 TSWWSYY, CDR2 QGS. The CDR3 runs 17 residues. Trimming removed 6 bases from V and 0 bases from J; junction bases left unmatched: 13. CDR3 residues: CALGWGYTLQYTDKLIF. CDR3 coding DNA: TGTGCTCTTGGCTGGGGGTACACCCTTCAGTACACCGATAAACTCATCTTT.

This clone appeared many times. The translation of this DNA and the TCRdb protein of a much larger clone differ at residue 14, probably owing to a read error; the protein shown here is translated from the DNA. The CDR3 protein is CACDTLRVLGGPVVTDKLIF. CDR3 DNA sequence: TGTGCCTGTGACACTCTTAGAGTACTGGGTGGGCCGGTCGTCACCGATAAACTCATCTTT. V usage is TRDV2 and J usage is TRDJ1, with D possibly TRDD3 on 6 matching bases. From germline, CDR1 is GEAIGNYY and CDR2 EKD. CDR3 length: 20 amino acids. With 1 base removed from V and 1 base from J, the gap between germline ends came to 27 bases.

Remarks on this clone: A far bigger clonotype differs at one base, so this is likely a read error. Other nucleotide sequences from this sample produce the same CDR3. The J gene is TRDJ1, the V gene TRDV1, with D maybe TRDD3 (5 bases). TCRdb carries no J gene annotation; the J gene was assigned here by matching the DNA with germline. CDR1 is TSWWSYY, CDR2 QGS, per germline. The CDR3 loop spans 17 amino acids. The V gene lost 7 bases and the J gene lost 0 bases, with 21 bases spanning the gap. CDR3 loop: CALASEGDRRYTDKLIF. CDR3 sequence (DNA): TGTGCTCTTGCCTCCGAAGGGGACCGACGATACACCGATAAACTCATCTTT.